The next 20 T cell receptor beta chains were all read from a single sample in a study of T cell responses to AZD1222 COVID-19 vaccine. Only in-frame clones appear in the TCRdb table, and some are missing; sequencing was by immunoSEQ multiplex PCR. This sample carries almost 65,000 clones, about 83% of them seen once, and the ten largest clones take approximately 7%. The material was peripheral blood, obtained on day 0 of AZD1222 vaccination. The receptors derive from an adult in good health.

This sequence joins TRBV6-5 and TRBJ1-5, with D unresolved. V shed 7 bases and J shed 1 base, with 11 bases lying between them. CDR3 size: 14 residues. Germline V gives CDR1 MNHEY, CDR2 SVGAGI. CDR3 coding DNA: TGTGCCAGCACTAGGGAAGGGAGCAATCAGCCCCAGCATTTT. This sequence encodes CASTREGSNQPQHF.

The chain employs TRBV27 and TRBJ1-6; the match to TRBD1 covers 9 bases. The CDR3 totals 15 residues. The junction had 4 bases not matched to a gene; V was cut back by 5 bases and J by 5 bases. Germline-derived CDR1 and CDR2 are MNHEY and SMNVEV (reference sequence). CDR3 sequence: CASSLWDRDNSPLHF. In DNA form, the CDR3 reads TGTGCCAGCAGTCTCTGGGACAGGGATAATTCACCCCTCCACTTT.

The CDR3 loop is CASSWGGEQYF. The CDR3 nucleotides read TGTGCCAGCAGTTGGGGCGGCGAGCAGTACTTC. V is TRBV28 and J is TRBJ2-7; possibly TRBD1 for D (5 bases). CDR1 and CDR2 from the germline V gene are MDHEN and SYDVKM. V was pared by 4 bases and J by 6 bases, with 7 bases between. The CDR3 runs to 11 residues.

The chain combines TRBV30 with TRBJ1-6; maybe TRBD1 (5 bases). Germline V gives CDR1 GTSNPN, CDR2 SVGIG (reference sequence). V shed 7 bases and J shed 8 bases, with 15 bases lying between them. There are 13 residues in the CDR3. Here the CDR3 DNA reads TGTGCCTTGCCCGGGGCAGCCTATTCACCCCTCCACTTT. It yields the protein CALPGAAYSPLHF.

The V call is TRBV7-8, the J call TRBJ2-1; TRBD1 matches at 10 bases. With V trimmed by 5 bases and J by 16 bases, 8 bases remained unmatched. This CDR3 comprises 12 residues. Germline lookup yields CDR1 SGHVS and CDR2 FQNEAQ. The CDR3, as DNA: TGTGCCAGCAGCCTCGCTGGGACAGGGGTTTTCTTC. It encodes CASSLAGTGVFF.

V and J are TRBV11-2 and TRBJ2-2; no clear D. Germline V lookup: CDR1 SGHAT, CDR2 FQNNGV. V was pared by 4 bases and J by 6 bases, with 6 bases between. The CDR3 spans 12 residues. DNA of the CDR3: TGTGCCAGCAGCTGGGATCCCGGGGAGCTGTTTTTT. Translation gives CASSWDPGELFF. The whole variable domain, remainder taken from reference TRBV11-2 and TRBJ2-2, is EAGVAQSPRYKIIEKRQSVAFWCNPISGHATLYWYQQILGQGPKLLIQFQNNGVVDDSQLPKDRFSAERLKGVDSTLKIQPAKLEDSAVYLCASSWDPGELFFGEGSRLTVL.

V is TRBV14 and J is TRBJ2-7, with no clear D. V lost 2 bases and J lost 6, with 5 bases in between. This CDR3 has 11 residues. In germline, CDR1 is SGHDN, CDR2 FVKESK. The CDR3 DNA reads TGTGCCAGCAGCCAATTCCGCGAGCAGTACTTC. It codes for CASSQFREQYF.

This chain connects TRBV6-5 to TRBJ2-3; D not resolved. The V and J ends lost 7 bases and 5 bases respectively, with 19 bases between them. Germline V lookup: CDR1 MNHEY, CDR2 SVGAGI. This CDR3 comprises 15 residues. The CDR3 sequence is CASTRTVGLGDTQYF. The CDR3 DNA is TGTGCCAGCACTAGAACGGTAGGCCTGGGAGATACGCAGTATTTT.

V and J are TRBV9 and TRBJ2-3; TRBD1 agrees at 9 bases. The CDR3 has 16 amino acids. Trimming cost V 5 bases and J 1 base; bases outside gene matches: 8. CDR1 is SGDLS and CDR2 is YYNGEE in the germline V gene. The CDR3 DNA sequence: TGTGCCAGCAGATTAACAGGGGGCGCGGGCACAGATACGCAGTATTTT. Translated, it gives CASRLTGGAGTDTQYF.

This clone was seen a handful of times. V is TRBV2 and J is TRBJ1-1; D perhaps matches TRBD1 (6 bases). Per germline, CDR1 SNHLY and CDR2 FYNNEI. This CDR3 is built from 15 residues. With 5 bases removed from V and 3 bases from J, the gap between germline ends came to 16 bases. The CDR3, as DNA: TGTGCCAGCAGTTTACTCAGGGGTGAGGACACTGAAGCTTTCTTT. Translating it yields CASSLLRGEDTEAFF.

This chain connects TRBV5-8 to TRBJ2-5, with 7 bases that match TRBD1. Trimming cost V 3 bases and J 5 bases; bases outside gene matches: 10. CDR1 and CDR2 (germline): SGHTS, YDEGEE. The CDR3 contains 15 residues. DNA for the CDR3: TGTGCCAGCAGCTCCGGGACAGTTGGGTCGGAGACCCAGTACTTC. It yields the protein CASSSGTVGSETQYF. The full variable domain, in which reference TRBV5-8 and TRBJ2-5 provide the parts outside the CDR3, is EAGVTQSPTHLIKTRGQQATLRCSPISGHTSVYWYQQALGLGLQFLLWYDEGEERNRGNFPPRFSGRQFPNYSSELNVNALELEDSALYLCASSSGTVGSETQYFGPGTRLLVL.

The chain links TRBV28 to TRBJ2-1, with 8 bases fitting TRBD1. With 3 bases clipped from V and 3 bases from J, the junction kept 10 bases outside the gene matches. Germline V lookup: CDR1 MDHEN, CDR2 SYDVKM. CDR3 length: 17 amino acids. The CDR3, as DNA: TGTGCCAGCAGTTTTCCCCTCCAGGGGGCGGTCTACAATGAGCAGTTCTTC. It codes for CASSFPLQGAVYNEQFF.

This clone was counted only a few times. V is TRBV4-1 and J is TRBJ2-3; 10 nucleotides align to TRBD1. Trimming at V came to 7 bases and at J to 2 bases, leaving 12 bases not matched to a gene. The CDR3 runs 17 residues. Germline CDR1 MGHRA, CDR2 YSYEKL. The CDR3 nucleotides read TGCGCCAGCACCCGTGGGTGGGGACAGGGGACCACAGATACGCAGTATTTT. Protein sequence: CASTRGWGQGTTDTQYF.

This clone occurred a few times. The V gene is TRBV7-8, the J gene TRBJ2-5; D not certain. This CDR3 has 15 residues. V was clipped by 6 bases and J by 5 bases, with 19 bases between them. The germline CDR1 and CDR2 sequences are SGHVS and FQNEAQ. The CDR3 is CASSPPRRRTETQYF. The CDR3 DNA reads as TGTGCCAGCAGTCCCCCGCGGCGGCGCACGGAGACCCAGTACTTC.

The CDR3: CASSLDGYWGNSPLHF. In DNA, the CDR3 is TGTGCCAGCAGCTTAGATGGTTACTGGGGTAATTCACCCCTCCACTTT. The chain has TRBV7-2 and TRBJ1-6; no firm D call. V dropped 1 base and J dropped 6 bases, with 13 bases sitting between them. Germline CDR1 reads SGHTA; CDR2 reads FQGNSA. The CDR3 has 16 residues.

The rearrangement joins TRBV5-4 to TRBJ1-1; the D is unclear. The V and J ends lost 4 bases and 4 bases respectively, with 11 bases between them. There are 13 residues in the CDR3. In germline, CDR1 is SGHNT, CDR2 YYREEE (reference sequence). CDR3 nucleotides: TGTGCCAGCAGCCAAGATTCGCTCACTGAAGCTTTCTTT. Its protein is CASSQDSLTEAFF.

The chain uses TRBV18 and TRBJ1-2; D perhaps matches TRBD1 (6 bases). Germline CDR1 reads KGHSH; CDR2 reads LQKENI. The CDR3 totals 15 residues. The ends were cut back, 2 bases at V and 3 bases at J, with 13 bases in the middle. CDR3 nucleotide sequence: TGTGCCAGCTCACCAGTAATACAGGGTGACTATGGCTACACCTTC. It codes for CASSPVIQGDYGYTF. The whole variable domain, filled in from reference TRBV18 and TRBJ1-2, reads NAGVMQNPRHLVRRRGQEARLRCSPMKGHSHVYWYRQLPEEGLKFMVYLQKENIIDESGMPKERFSAEFPKEGPSILRIQQVVRGDSAAYFCASSPVIQGDYGYTFGSGTRLTVV.

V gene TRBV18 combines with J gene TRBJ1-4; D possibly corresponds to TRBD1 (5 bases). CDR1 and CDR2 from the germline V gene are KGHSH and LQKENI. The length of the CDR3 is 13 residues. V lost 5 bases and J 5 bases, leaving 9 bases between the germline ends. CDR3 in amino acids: CASSDSSNEKLFF. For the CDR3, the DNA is TGTGCCAGCTCAGACAGCTCAAATGAAAAACTGTTTTTT.

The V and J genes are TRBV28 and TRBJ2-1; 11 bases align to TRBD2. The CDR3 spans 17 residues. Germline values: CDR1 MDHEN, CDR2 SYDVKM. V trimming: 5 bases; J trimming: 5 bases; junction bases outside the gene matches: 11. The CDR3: CASSAQLAGGTDNEQFF. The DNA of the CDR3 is TGTGCCAGCAGTGCGCAGTTAGCGGGGGGGACCGACAATGAGCAGTTCTTC.

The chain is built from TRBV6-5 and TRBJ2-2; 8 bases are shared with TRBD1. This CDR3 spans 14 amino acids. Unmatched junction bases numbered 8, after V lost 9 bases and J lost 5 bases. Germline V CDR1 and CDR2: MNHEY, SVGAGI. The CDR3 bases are TGTGCCAGTGCCTGGGACAGGAGTACCGGGGAGCTGTTTTTT. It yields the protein CASAWDRSTGELFF.